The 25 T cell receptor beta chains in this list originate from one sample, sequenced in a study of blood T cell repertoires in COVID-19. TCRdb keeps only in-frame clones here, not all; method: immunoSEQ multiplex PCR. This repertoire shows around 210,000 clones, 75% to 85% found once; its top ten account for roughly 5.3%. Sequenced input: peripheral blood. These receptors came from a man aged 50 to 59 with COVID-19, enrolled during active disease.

The chain's CDR3 is CSASTARGTYEQYF. The CDR3 DNA follows: TGCAGTGCTAGTACGGCCAGGGGTACCTACGAGCAGTACTTC. The rearrangement joins TRBV20-1 to TRBJ2-7; D possibly corresponds to TRBD1 (6 bases). The V end was cut by 3 bases, the J end by 2 bases, with 14 bases between. Germline V gene data show CDR1 as DFQATT and CDR2 as SNEGSKA (reference sequence). CDR3 length: 14 amino acids.

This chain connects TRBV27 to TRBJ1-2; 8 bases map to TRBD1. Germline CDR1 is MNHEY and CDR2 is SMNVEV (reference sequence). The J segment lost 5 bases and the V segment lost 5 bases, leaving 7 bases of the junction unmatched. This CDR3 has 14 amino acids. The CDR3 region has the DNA TGTGCCAGCAGTCCCCGGCAGGGGGCTTATGGCTACACCTTC. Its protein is CASSPRQGAYGYTF.

CDR3 in DNA: TGTGCCAGCAGCTTGGGAGGGAGCTCTGGAAACACCATATATTTT. As protein: CASSLGGSSGNTIYF. The chain couples TRBV7-9 to TRBJ1-3; D call uncertain. V gave up 3 bases and J gave up 0 bases, with 9 bases separating them. Germline values: CDR1 SEHNR, CDR2 FQNEAQ (reference sequence). This CDR3 comprises 15 residues.

This chain's CDR3 is CASSLNPGLAAFGGANVLTF. The CDR3 nucleotides read TGTGCCAGCAGCCTCAACCCGGGACTAGCGGCCTTTGGGGGGGCCAACGTCCTGACTTTC. The chain recombines TRBV7-6 with TRBJ2-6; TRBD2 matches 11 bases. The CDR3 length is 20 residues. Germline assignment: CDR1 SGHVS and CDR2 FNYEAQ. With V trimmed by 5 bases and J by 4 bases, 16 bases remained unmatched. Variable domain in full (rest from reference TRBV7-6 and TRBJ2-6): GAGVSQSPRYKVTKRGQDVALRCDPISGHVSLYWYRQALGQGPEFLTYFNYEAQQDKSGLPNDRFSAERPEGSISTLTIQRTEQRDSAMYRCASSLNPGLAAFGGANVLTFGAGSRLTVL.

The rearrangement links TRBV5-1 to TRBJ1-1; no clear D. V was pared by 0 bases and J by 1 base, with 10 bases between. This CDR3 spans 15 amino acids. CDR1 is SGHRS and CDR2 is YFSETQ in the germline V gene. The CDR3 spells CASSLATGRNTEAFF. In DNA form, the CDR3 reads TGCGCCAGCAGCTTGGCGACGGGTCGGAACACTGAAGCTTTCTTT.

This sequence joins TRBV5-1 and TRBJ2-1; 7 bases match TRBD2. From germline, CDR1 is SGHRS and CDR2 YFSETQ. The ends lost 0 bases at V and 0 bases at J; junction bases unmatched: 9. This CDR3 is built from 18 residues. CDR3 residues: CASSLAGTTPRSYNEQFF. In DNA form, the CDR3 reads TGCGCCAGCAGCTTGGCAGGGACTACTCCACGCTCCTACAATGAGCAGTTCTTC. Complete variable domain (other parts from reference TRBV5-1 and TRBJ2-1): KAGVTQTPRYLIKTRGQQVTLSCSPISGHRSVSWYQQTPGQGLQFLFEYFSETQRNKGNFPGRFSGRQFSNSRSEMNVSTLELGDSALYLCASSLAGTTPRSYNEQFFGPGTRLTVL.

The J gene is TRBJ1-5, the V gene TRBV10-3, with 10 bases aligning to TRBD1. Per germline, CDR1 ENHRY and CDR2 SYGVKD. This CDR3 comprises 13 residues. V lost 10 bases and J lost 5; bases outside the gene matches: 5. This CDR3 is CATSTGGDQPQHF. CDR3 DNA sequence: TGTGCCACGTCGACAGGGGGCGATCAGCCCCAGCATTTT.

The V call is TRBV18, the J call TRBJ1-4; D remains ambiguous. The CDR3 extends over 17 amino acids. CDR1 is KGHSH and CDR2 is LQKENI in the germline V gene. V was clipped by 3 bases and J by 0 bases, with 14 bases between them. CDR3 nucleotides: TGTGCCAGCTCACCCCGGGGAGGCCCTGCAACTAATGAAAAACTGTTTTTT. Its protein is CASSPRGGPATNEKLFF.

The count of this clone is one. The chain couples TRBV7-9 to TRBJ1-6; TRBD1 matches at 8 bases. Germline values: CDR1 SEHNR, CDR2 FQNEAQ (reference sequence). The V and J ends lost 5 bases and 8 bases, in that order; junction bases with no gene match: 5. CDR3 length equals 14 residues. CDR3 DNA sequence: TGTGCCAGCAGCCCGACAGGGGCAGATTCACCCCTCCACTTT. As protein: CASSPTGADSPLHF.

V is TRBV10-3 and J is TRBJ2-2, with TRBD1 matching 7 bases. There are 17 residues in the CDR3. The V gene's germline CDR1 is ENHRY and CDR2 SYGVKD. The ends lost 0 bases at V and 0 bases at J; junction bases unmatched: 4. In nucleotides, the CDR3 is TGTGCCATCAGTGAGTCTCTTGGGACAGCGAACACCGGGGAGCTGTTTTTT. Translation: CAISESLGTANTGELFF.

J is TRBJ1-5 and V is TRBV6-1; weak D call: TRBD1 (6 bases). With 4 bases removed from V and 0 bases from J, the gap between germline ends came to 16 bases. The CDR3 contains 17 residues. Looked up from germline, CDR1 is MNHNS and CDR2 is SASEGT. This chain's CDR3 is CASSGNRDNYSNQPQHF. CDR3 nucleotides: TGTGCCAGCAGTGGGAACCGGGACAATTATAGCAATCAGCCCCAGCATTTT.

The CDR3 loop reads CASSLGGGRDTEAFF. CDR3 nucleotide sequence: TGTGCCAGCAGCTTAGGTGGTGGGCGAGACACTGAAGCTTTCTTT. The chain carries TRBV7-2 and TRBJ1-1; the D is unclear. The V gene's germline CDR1 is SGHTA and CDR2 FQGNSA. With 1 base removed from V and 3 bases from J, the gap between germline ends came to 12 bases. This CDR3 spans 15 amino acids.

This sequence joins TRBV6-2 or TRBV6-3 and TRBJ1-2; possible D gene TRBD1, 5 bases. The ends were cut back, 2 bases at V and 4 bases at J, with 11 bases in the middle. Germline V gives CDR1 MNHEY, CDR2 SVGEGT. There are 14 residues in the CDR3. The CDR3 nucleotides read TGTGCCAGCAGTTACGTCCAGGGTGGCTATGGCTACACCTTC. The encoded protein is CASSYVQGGYGYTF.

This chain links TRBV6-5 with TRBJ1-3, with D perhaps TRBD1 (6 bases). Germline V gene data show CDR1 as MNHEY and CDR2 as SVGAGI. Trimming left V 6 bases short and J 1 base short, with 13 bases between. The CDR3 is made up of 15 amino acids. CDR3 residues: CASSLDSPSGNTIYF. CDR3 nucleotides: TGTGCCAGCAGCCTGGACAGCCCTTCTGGAAACACCATATATTTT.

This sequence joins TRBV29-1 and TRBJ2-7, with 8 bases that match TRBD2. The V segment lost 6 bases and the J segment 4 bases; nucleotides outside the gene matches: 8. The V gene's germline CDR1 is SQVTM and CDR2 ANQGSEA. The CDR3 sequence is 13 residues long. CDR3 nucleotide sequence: TGCAGCGTCGACGCCTCGGGAGGGTACGAGCAGTACTTC. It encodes CSVDASGGYEQYF.

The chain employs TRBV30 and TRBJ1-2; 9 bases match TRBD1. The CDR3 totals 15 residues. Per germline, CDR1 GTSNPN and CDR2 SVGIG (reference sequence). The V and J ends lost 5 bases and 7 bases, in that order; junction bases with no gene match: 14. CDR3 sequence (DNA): TGTGCCTGGTATATCCCGGGACAGGGACTGCGTGGCTACACCTTC. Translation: CAWYIPGQGLRGYTF.

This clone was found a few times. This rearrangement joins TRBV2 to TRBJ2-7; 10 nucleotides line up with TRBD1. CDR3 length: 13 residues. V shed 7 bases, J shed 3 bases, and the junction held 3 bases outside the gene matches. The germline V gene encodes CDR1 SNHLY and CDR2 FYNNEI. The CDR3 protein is CASMGDRGYEQYF. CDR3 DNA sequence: TGTGCCAGCATGGGGGACAGGGGCTACGAGCAGTACTTC.

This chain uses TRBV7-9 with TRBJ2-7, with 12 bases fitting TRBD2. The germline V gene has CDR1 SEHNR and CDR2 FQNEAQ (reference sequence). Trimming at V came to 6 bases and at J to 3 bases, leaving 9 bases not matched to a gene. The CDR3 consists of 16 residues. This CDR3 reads CASSPSGGAFSYEQYF. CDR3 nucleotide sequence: TGTGCCAGCAGTCCTAGCGGGGGGGCCTTTAGCTACGAGCAGTACTTC.

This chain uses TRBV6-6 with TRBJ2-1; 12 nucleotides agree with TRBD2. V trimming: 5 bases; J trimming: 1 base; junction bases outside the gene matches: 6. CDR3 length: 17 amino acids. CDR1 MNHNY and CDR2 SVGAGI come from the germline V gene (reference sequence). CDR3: CASSPGLAGMSYNEQFF. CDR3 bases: TGTGCCAGCAGTCCCGGACTAGCGGGGATGTCCTACAATGAGCAGTTCTTC.

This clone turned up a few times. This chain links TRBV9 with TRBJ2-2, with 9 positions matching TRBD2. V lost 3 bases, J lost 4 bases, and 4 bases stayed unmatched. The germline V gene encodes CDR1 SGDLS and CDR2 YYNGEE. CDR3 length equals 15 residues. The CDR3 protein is CASSAIAGATGELFF. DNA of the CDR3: TGTGCCAGCAGCGCTATAGCGGGGGCCACCGGGGAGCTGTTTTTT.

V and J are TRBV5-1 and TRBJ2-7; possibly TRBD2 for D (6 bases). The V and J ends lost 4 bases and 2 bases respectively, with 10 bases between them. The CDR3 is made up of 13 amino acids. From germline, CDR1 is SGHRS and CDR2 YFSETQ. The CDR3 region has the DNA TGCGCCAGCAGCCCGGGGGATGCCTACGAGCAGTACTTC. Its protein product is CASSPGDAYEQYF.

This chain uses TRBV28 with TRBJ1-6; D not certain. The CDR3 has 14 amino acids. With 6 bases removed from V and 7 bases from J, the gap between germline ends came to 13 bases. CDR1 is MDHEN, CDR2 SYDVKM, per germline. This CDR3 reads CASSGGGPNSPLHF. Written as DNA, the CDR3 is TGTGCCAGCAGCGGCGGCGGTCCAAATTCACCCCTCCACTTT.

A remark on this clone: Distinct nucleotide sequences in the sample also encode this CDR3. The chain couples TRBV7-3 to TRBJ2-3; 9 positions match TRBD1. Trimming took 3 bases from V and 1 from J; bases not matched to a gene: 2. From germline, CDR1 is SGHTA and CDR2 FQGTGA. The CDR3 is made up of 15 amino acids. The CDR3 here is CASSLTGGGTDTQYF. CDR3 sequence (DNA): TGTGCCAGCAGCTTGACAGGGGGTGGCACAGATACGCAGTATTTT.

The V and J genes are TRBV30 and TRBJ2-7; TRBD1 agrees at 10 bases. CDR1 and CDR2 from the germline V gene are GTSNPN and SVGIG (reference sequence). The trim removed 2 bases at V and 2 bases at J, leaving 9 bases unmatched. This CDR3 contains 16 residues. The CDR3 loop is CAWSYPGQGIPYEQYF. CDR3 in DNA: TGTGCCTGGAGTTACCCGGGACAGGGGATCCCCTACGAGCAGTACTTC.

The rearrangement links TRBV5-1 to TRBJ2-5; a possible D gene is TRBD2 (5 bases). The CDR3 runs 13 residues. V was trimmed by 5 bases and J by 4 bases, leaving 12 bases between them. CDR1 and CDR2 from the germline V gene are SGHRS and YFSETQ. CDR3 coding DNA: TGCGCCAGCAGACGGGGAACTGGAGAGACCCAGTACTTC. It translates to CASRRGTGETQYF.